The 32 T cell receptor beta chains below come from one sample, sequenced in a study of identical twins. TCRdb reprocessed the 5' RACE reads with MiXCR, giving one entry per CDR3 protein. Of around 1.7 million distinct CDR3 sequences in the sample, roughly a third are singletons; the top ten hold about 0.27%. Sequenced: cord blood. The receptors were sampled from a newborn girl in good health.

The chain recombines TRBV20-1 with TRBJ2-7; D may be TRBD1 (5 bases). Germline-derived CDR1 and CDR2 are DFQATT and SNEGSKA (reference sequence). Trimming stripped 5 bases from V and 0 bases from J, with 17 bases between. The CDR3 is made up of 15 amino acids. CDR3 bases: TGCAGTGCTCGGAGTCAAACAGGCATCTCCTACGAGCAGTACTTC. Its protein is CSARSQTGISYEQYF.

For this clonotype: Being one base from a much bigger clone, this may be a read error. The V gene is TRBV21-1, the J gene TRBJ2-3. TRBV21-1 is a pseudogene segment. CDR3 length: 10 residues. CDR3 nucleotides: TGTGCCAGCAGCAAGGGTACGCAGTATTTT. Translation gives CASSKGTQYF.

The chain employs TRBV20-1 and TRBJ2-3; no clear D gene. Trimming took 3 bases from V and 5 from J, leaving 15 bases between them. Germline loops: CDR1 DFQATT, CDR2 SNEGSKA (reference sequence). There are 14 residues in the CDR3. This CDR3 is CSARGFGSGDTQYF. In nucleotides, the CDR3 is TGCAGTGCTAGGGGCTTTGGATCGGGAGATACGCAGTATTTT.

As for this clonotype: This may be a read error, as it is one base from a much larger clone. This chain joins TRBV27 and TRBJ1-2; tentative D call: TRBD1 (5 bases). The CDR3 runs to 12 residues. Germline CDR1 and CDR2: MNHEY and SMNVEV (reference sequence). The DNA of the CDR3 is TGTGCCAGCAGCGGGGCTTACTATGGCCACACCTTC. It yields the protein CASSGAYYGHTF.

The CDR3 protein is CSARDRQSYGYTF. As DNA, the CDR3 is TGCAGTGCTAGAGATCGACAGTCCTATGGCTACACCTTC. The genes are TRBV20-1 and TRBJ1-2, with a weak D call TRBD1 (5 bases). V lost 0 bases and J lost 4, with 9 bases in between. The CDR3 covers 13 residues. CDR1 and CDR2 (germline): DFQATT, SNEGSKA (reference sequence).

This clonotype appeared once. With a much larger clone just one base away, this may be a read error. This rearrangement joins TRBV12-3 or TRBV12-4 to TRBJ2-7; no definite D call. The CDR3 is made up of 13 amino acids. Between the trimmed V and J ends, which lost 7 bases and 0 bases, there was a span of 10 bases. The CDR3 DNA sequence: TGTGCCAGCACCTCTGCATACTCCTACGAGCAGTACTTC. It is translated as CASTSAYSYEQYF.

This sequence joins TRBV12-3 or TRBV12-4 and TRBJ2-1; possible D gene TRBD2, 6 bases. CDR3 size: 15 residues. Trimming shortened V by 6 bases and J by 8 bases, and 20 bases separated the two germline ends. Here the CDR3 DNA reads TGTGCCAGCAGCATCGGGACTCAAGGTCTCGATGAGCAGTTCTTC. Protein sequence: CASSIGTQGLDEQFF.

This clonotype was detected only a few times. The gene calls are TRBV5-6 and TRBJ2-5, with D hard to call. The J call may be wrong; the DNA end is better matched by TRBJ2-7. Germline assignment: CDR1 SGHDT and CDR2 YYEEEE. The CDR3 runs to 13 residues. DNA for the CDR3: TGTGCCAGCAGCTTCCAACAGTCGCACGAGCAGTACTTC. This translates into CASSFQQSHEQYF.

This clonotype turned up a few times. The chain has TRBV10-3 and TRBJ2-3, with D possibly being TRBD2 (5 bases). The CDR3 is made up of 14 amino acids. Trimming cost V 1 base and J 3 bases, with 8 bases left between them. Per germline, CDR1 ENHRY and CDR2 SYGVKD. CDR3 coding DNA: TGTGCCATCAGTGAGTTCCTAGCAACAGATACGCAGTATTTT. Protein product: CAISEFLATDTQYF.

This clonotype was seen a few times. The chain uses TRBV10-3 and TRBJ1-2; D not resolved. The V end lost 0 bases, the J end lost 6 bases, and 17 bases lay between the germline ends. In germline, CDR1 is ENHRY, CDR2 SYGVKD. This CDR3 is built from 16 residues. The CDR3 DNA follows: TGTGCCATCAGTGAGTCGAAGGTAGATATATTTAATGGCTACACCTTC. It specifies CAISESKVDIFNGYTF.

This clonotype occurred a few times. The chain combines TRBV7-9 with TRBJ1-4, with D perhaps TRBD1 (5 bases). CDR1 is SEHNR, CDR2 FQNEAQ, per germline (reference sequence). The V and J ends lost 5 bases and 0 bases respectively, with 13 bases between them. The CDR3 covers 16 residues. CDR3 sequence (DNA): TGTGCCAGCAGCCGACTCGGGACTACAACTAATGAAAAACTGTTTTTT. Protein product: CASSRLGTTTNEKLFF.

The J gene is TRBJ2-7, the V gene TRBV10-2, with a weak D call TRBD1 (6 bases). The DNA end is more similar to TRBJ2-5, so the J call may be wrong. Germline CDR1 WSHSY, CDR2 SAAADI. This CDR3 contains 12 residues. The CDR3 loop reads CASTGVGETQYF. The CDR3, as DNA: TGCGCCAGCACAGGGGTCGGAGAGACCCAGTACTTC.

The sample holds many counts of this clonotype. The chain combines TRBV29-1 with TRBJ2-4, with D perhaps given as TRBD1 or TRBD2 (5 bases each). Germline-derived CDR1 and CDR2 are SQVTM and ANQGSEA. The CDR3 loop spans 14 amino acids. With 6 bases removed from V and 0 bases from J, the gap between germline ends came to 12 bases. The DNA for the CDR3 is TGCAGCGTGACCCGGGACGTAGCCAAAAACATTCAGTACTTC. This gives the protein CSVTRDVAKNIQYF. Combining the CDR3 with reference TRBV29-1 and TRBJ2-4 gives the whole variable domain SAVISQKPSRDICQRGTSLTIQCQVDSQVTMMFWYRQQPGQSLTLIATANQGSEATYESGFVIDKFPISRPNLTFSTLTVSNMSPEDSSIYLCSVTRDVAKNIQYFGAGTRLSVL.

This chain joins TRBV12-3 or TRBV12-4 and TRBJ2-7, with unresolved D. The V and J ends lost 6 bases and 0 bases respectively, with 12 bases between them. This CDR3 contains 14 residues. CDR3 sequence reads: CASRSLRSSYEQYF. In DNA, the CDR3 is TGTGCCAGCAGGTCTTTAAGGAGCTCCTACGAGCAGTACTTC.

In its sample, this clonotype was seen many times. The chain recombines TRBV25-1 with TRBJ1-2; TRBD1 agrees at 7 bases. Germline trimming cut 4 bases from V and 2 bases from J; bases unmatched to any gene: 10. This CDR3 has 16 residues. CDR1 MGHDK and CDR2 SYGVNS come from the germline V gene. CDR3 loop: CASSATRDSGNYGYTF. DNA for the CDR3: TGTGCCAGCAGTGCGACCCGGGACAGTGGAAACTATGGCTACACCTTC.

The table lists this clonotype with a few counts. The DNA for the CDR3 is TGCGCCAGCAGCTTGGGAGGACAGAGCTCCCAAGAGACCCAGTACTTC. As protein: CASSLGGQSSQETQYF. The V gene is TRBV5-1, the J gene TRBJ2-5; D might be TRBD1 (6 bases). Germline V gives CDR1 SGHRS, CDR2 YFSETQ. This CDR3 is 16 amino acids long. V lost 0 bases to trimming and J lost 1 base, with 13 bases between them.

This clonotype has more than one count but fewer than ten. The rearrangement uses TRBV9 and TRBJ2-5; D is perhaps TRBD1 or TRBD2 (5 bases each). V dropped 10 bases and J dropped 5 bases, with 27 bases sitting between them. This CDR3 has 16 amino acids. Germline V gene sequence: CDR1 SGDLS, CDR2 YYNGEE. CDR3 coding DNA: TGTGCCTCCCAAGGTGGGACCCCCCTTCAATTGGAGACCCAGTACTTC. It is translated as CASQGGTPLQLETQYF. The variable domain in full, with the rest retrieved from reference TRBV9 and TRBJ2-5, is DSGVTQTPKHLITATGQRVTLRCSPRSGDLSVYWYQQSLDQGLQFLIQYYNGEERAKGNILERFSAQQFPDLHSELNLSSLELGDSALYFCASQGGTPLQLETQYFGPGTRLLVL.

J is TRBJ2-2 and V is TRBV10-3; D unclear. The CDR3 totals 14 residues. Per the germline V gene, CDR1 is ENHRY and CDR2 is SYGVKD. V was cut by 10 bases and J by 0 bases, with 12 bases left in between. The CDR3 loop reads CATYKGANTGELFF. CDR3 sequence (DNA): TGTGCCACCTACAAAGGTGCGAACACCGGGGAGCTGTTTTTT.

This clonotype has just a few counts. V is TRBV5-1 and J is TRBJ2-1; 10 bases are a match to TRBD2. The germline CDR1 and CDR2 sequences are SGHRS and YFSETQ. V shed 4 bases, J shed 6 bases, and the junction held 7 bases outside the gene matches. This CDR3 region has 15 residues. The CDR3: CASSPSGGFINEQFF. CDR3 in DNA: TGCGCCAGCAGCCCTAGCGGGGGATTCATCAATGAGCAGTTCTTC.

The gene calls are TRBV20-1 and TRBJ2-5; D ambiguous. The DNA matches TRBJ2-7 better at its end, which makes the J call doubtful. The length of the CDR3 is 12 residues. CDR1 and CDR2 (germline): DFQATT, SNEGSKA (reference sequence). The CDR3 region is CSASGRPCEQYF. In DNA form, the CDR3 reads TGCAGTGCTAGTGGCAGGCCCTGCGAGCAGTACTTC.

This chain connects TRBV29-1 to TRBJ2-7; 7 bases line up with TRBD2. The CDR3 is 14 residues long. Germline V gives CDR1 SQVTM, CDR2 ANQGSEA. V shed 6 bases, J shed 7 bases, and the junction held 15 bases outside the gene matches. As DNA, the CDR3 is TGCAGCGTGAGAGACGGGGGGAATTTGGGAGAGCAGTACTTC. It codes for CSVRDGGNLGEQYF.

This clonotype occurred a few times. The rearrangement uses TRBV24-1 and TRBJ2-1; TRBD2 aligns across 12 bases. V dropped 0 bases and J dropped 2; count of bases not matched to a gene: 4. CDR3 length: 18 residues. Germline V gene sequence: CDR1 KGHDR, CDR2 SFDVKD. CDR3 sequence reads: CATSDLPSGGAAYNEQFF. As DNA, the CDR3 is TGTGCCACCAGTGATTTGCCTAGCGGGGGGGCAGCCTACAATGAGCAGTTCTTC.

V usage is TRBV4-2 and J usage is TRBJ2-7; D might be TRBD2 (6 bases). Germline CDR1 and CDR2: LGHNA and YNFKEQ. This CDR3 is 13 amino acids long. Trimming pared 3 bases from V and 4 bases from J, leaving 10 bases between. The CDR3 loop reads CASSHEGRYEQYF. In DNA form, the CDR3 reads TGTGCCAGCAGCCACGAGGGGAGGTACGAGCAGTACTTC.

Regarding this clonotype: It may be a read error: a sequence one base away is much more abundant. The chain joins TRBV11-2 to TRBJ2-3; 10 bases map to TRBD2. CDR3 size: 16 residues. Per the germline V gene, CDR1 is SGHAT and CDR2 is FQNNGV. The DNA for the CDR3 is TGTACCAGCAGCTTCCCAGCGGGGGGGTATTCAGATACGCAGTATTTT. Translated, it gives CTSSFPAGGYSDTQYF.

This chain joins TRBV7-2 and TRBJ1-4; D is undetermined. V was shortened by 2 bases and J by 3 bases, with 10 bases between the two germline ends. The germline gives CDR1 SGHTA, CDR2 FQGNSA. CDR3 length equals 15 residues. As DNA, the CDR3 is TGTGCCAGCAGCTTATCAGGCCTGCCTAATGAAAAACTGTTTTTT. Residues: CASSLSGLPNEKLFF. The full variable domain, its missing parts supplied by reference TRBV7-2 and TRBJ1-4, is GAGVSQSPSNKVTEKGKDVELRCDPISGHTALYWYRQSLGQGLEFLIYFQGNSAPDKSGLPSDRFSAERTGGSVSTLTIQRTQQEDSAVYLCASSLSGLPNEKLFFGSGTQLSVL.

V gene TRBV5-6 combines with J gene TRBJ1-5; TRBD1 matches at 8 bases. Germline V gene sequence: CDR1 SGHDT, CDR2 YYEEEE. This CDR3 is 16 amino acids long. After removal of 0 bases from V and 1 base from J, the junction contained 3 bases not matched to a gene. CDR3 region: CASSLAQGASNQPQHF. The CDR3 region has the DNA TGTGCCAGCAGCTTGGCGCAGGGGGCAAGCAATCAGCCCCAGCATTTT.

In its sample, this clonotype was seen a few times. This chain links TRBV27 with TRBJ1-4; tentatively, D is TRBD1 (5 bases). The CDR3 is made up of 11 amino acids. V shed 6 bases and J shed 7 bases, with 6 bases lying between them. Per the germline V gene, CDR1 is MNHEY and CDR2 is SMNVEV (reference sequence). DNA of the CDR3: TGTGCCAGCAGGGGGGGTGAAAAACTGTTTTTT. It translates to CASRGGEKLFF. Full variable domain (remainder filled in from reference TRBV27 and TRBJ1-4): EAQVTQNPRYLITVTGKKLTVTCSQNMNHEYMSWYRQDPGLGLRQIYYSMNVEVTDKGDVPEGYKVSRKEKRNFPLILESPSPNQTSLYFCASRGGEKLFFGSGTQLSVL.

This clonotype was seen a handful of times. The V call is TRBV7-2, the J call TRBJ2-7, with 10 bases that match TRBD2. The CDR3 has 14 amino acids. The V gene end was trimmed by 7 bases and the J gene end by 3 bases; junction bases not matched to a gene: 6. The germline V gene has CDR1 SGHTA and CDR2 FQGNSA. CDR3 in amino acids: CASNRLAGLYEQYF. The CDR3 DNA sequence: TGTGCCAGCAACAGACTAGCGGGCCTCTACGAGCAGTACTTC.

This chain links TRBV5-1 with TRBJ1-1; tentatively, D is TRBD1 (5 bases). Trimming took 0 bases from V and 0 from J, leaving 24 bases between them. CDR1 and CDR2 from the germline V gene are SGHRS and YFSETQ. CDR3 length: 20 amino acids. The DNA for the CDR3 is TGCGCCAGCAGCTTGGCTGACTGGGGGGAGGGGTCCCGCATGAACACTGAAGCTTTCTTT. Translation gives CASSLADWGEGSRMNTEAFF.

Ten or more counts support this clonotype. The CDR3 sequence is CASSLDSIYGYTF. The CDR3 nucleotides are TGCGCCAGCAGCTTGGACAGCATCTATGGCTACACCTTC. The chain links TRBV5-1 to TRBJ1-2; D is ambiguous. The length of the CDR3 is 13 residues. CDR1 SGHRS and CDR2 YFSETQ come from the germline V gene. Trimming stripped 0 bases from V and 4 bases from J, with 7 bases between.

This chain connects TRBV7-2 to TRBJ2-7; maybe TRBD2 (6 bases). Trimming pared 0 bases from V and 7 bases from J, leaving 13 bases between. The V gene's germline CDR1 is SGHTA and CDR2 FQGNSA. The CDR3 consists of 14 residues. As DNA, the CDR3 is TGTGCCAGCAGCTTAGCGGGTAGCGGTGGGGAGCAGTACTTC. As protein: CASSLAGSGGEQYF.

The chain links TRBV20-1 to TRBJ1-2; D remains ambiguous. V was pared by 0 bases and J by 6 bases, with 11 bases between. CDR3 length: 13 residues. Germline V gives CDR1 DFQATT, CDR2 SNEGSKA (reference sequence). CDR3 in DNA: TGCAGTGCTAGAGATCGGGCAGAGAATGGCTACACCTTC. Protein product: CSARDRAENGYTF.